This passage covers 17 T cell receptor beta chains from one sample sequenced in a study of T cells in narcolepsy. The protocol was immunoSEQ multiplex PCR, while the TCRdb copy is restricted to in-frame clones and leaves out a portion. The sample includes 27,000 or so clones, roughly 82% of them seen just once. The sample taken for sequencing was CD45RA- memory CD4+ T cells from PBMCs. The receptors come from a human donor with narcolepsy.

Only a few counts were recorded for this clone. The chain employs TRBV5-1 and TRBJ2-1, with a tentative D call TRBD2 (6 bases). The V gene lost 4 bases and the J gene lost 4 bases, with 12 bases spanning the gap. The CDR3 totals 14 residues. The germline V gene encodes CDR1 SGHRS and CDR2 YFSETQ. For the CDR3, the DNA is TGCGCCAGCAGCACCGGGACTCGGTACAATGAGCAGTTCTTC. Residues: CASSTGTRYNEQFF.

This clone turned up a few times. This chain joins TRBV5-8 and TRBJ2-2, with no clear D. Germline V CDR1 and CDR2: SGHTS, YDEGEE. The length of the CDR3 is 15 residues. Trimming removed 1 base from V and 1 base from J, with 8 bases in between. Here the CDR3 DNA reads TGTGCCAGCAGCTTGTACCGCGGGAACACCGGGGAGCTGTTTTTT. Its protein product is CASSLYRGNTGELFF.

This chain joins TRBV19 and TRBJ2-7; D is possibly TRBD1 (5 bases). Germline CDR1 LNHDA, CDR2 SQIVND (reference sequence). The V end was cut by 5 bases, the J end by 2 bases, with 10 bases between. This CDR3 region has 13 residues. CDR3 region: CASSSAGTYEQYF. For the CDR3, the DNA is TGTGCCAGTAGTTCGGCAGGGACCTACGAGCAGTACTTC.

V and J are TRBV27 and TRBJ2-5, with 7 bases lining up with TRBD1. The J call may be faulty, since TRBJ2-7 better matches the DNA end. The CDR3 covers 14 residues. Germline V lookup: CDR1 MNHEY, CDR2 SMNVEV (reference sequence). Here the CDR3 DNA reads TGTGCCAGCAGTTCCAGGGACAGAACATACGAGCAGTACTTC. As protein: CASSSRDRTYEQYF.

The chain employs TRBV5-1 and TRBJ1-5; possibly TRBD1 for D (6 bases). The CDR3 loop spans 15 amino acids. CDR1 SGHRS and CDR2 YFSETQ come from the germline V gene. V lost 2 bases, J lost 5 bases, and 14 bases lay in between. CDR3: CASSFSGVADQPQHF. Written as DNA, the CDR3 is TGCGCCAGCAGCTTTTCAGGGGTAGCGGATCAGCCCCAGCATTTT.

This clone was seen only once. The chain is built from TRBV6-1 and TRBJ2-5, with TRBD2 identical over 9 bases. With the DNA end fitting TRBJ2-7 better, the J assignment may be wrong. The germline V gene encodes CDR1 MNHNS and CDR2 SASEGT. The CDR3 runs to 12 residues. The CDR3 loop reads CASAGGENEQYF. The CDR3 DNA is TGTGCCAGCGCGGGGGGGGAAAACGAGCAGTACTTC.

The chain uses TRBV7-8 and TRBJ1-1; TRBD1 aligns across 10 bases. V shed 3 bases and J 4 bases; nucleotides not matched to a gene: 8. The CDR3 loop spans 16 amino acids. Germline lookup yields CDR1 SGHVS and CDR2 FQNEAQ. CDR3 residues: CASSLGGQGTGTEAFF. The CDR3, as DNA: TGTGCCAGCAGCTTGGGGGGACAGGGGACGGGCACTGAAGCTTTCTTT.

The chain uses TRBV11-2 and TRBJ1-6; no reliable D call. With 4 bases removed from V and 0 bases from J, the gap between germline ends came to 13 bases. This CDR3 has 17 amino acids. Per the germline V gene, CDR1 is SGHAT and CDR2 is FQNNGV. DNA of the CDR3: TGTGCCAGCAGCTCATCAAAGGCAAGCTCCTATAATTCACCCCTCCACTTT. The encoded protein is CASSSSKASSYNSPLHF.

This clone was observed once. V usage is TRBV2 and J usage is TRBJ1-2, with D hard to call. The V gene's germline CDR1 is SNHLY and CDR2 FYNNEI. The CDR3 length is 14 residues. The V and J ends lost 4 bases and 4 bases respectively, with 13 bases between them. The DNA of the CDR3 is TGTGCCAGCAGTGGTTACTCGGGGAGCTATGGCTACACCTTC. It specifies CASSGYSGSYGYTF.

The chain is built from TRBV28 and TRBJ1-4, with 9 positions matching TRBD1. Germline values: CDR1 MDHEN, CDR2 SYDVKM. V dropped 6 bases and J dropped 7; count of bases not matched to a gene: 6. This CDR3 comprises 14 residues. Written as DNA, the CDR3 is TGTGCCAGCAGCCCAACAGGGGGCGGTGAAAAACTGTTTTTT. This encodes CASSPTGGGEKLFF. Complete variable domain (other parts from reference TRBV28 and TRBJ1-4): DVKVTQSSRYLVKRTGEKVFLECVQDMDHENMFWYRQDPGLGLRLIYFSYDVKMKEKGDIPEGYSVSREKKERFSLILESASTNQTSMYLCASSPTGGGEKLFFGSGTQLSVL.

The chain employs TRBV19 and TRBJ1-5; TRBD1 might be the D (6 bases). V was shortened by 5 bases and J by 0 bases, with 14 bases between the two germline ends. There are 16 residues in the CDR3. Germline V gene data show CDR1 as LNHDA and CDR2 as SQIVND (reference sequence). The CDR3 DNA follows: TGTGCCAGTAGTTCTCAGGGGCAGGATAGCAATCAGCCCCAGCATTTT. Translating it yields CASSSQGQDSNQPQHF.

V is TRBV7-9 and J is TRBJ1-2; TRBD1 might be the D (6 bases). Germline lookup yields CDR1 SEHNR and CDR2 FQNEAQ (reference sequence). V was shortened by 1 base and J by 4 bases, with 10 bases between the two germline ends. The CDR3 runs 14 residues. CDR3 sequence: CASSLELGAYGYTF. In DNA form, the CDR3 reads TGTGCCAGCAGCTTAGAGTTGGGGGCCTATGGCTACACCTTC.

The chain couples TRBV5-8 to TRBJ1-2; no clear D gene. V shed 0 bases and J shed 7 bases, with 10 bases lying between them. The CDR3 is 13 amino acids. From germline, CDR1 is SGHTS and CDR2 YDEGEE. The CDR3 spells CASSLVRSGGYTF. DNA for the CDR3: TGTGCCAGCAGCTTGGTGCGCTCGGGTGGCTACACCTTC.

A few counts support this clone. For the CDR3, the DNA is TGTGCCAGCAGTGCCCTAGGTAGCGGCGAGCAGTACTTC. It encodes CASSALGSGEQYF. The V and J genes are TRBV2 and TRBJ2-7, with TRBD2 as a possible D gene (6 bases). Trimming shortened V by 4 bases and J by 6 bases, and 13 bases separated the two germline ends. This CDR3 has 13 residues. Germline-derived CDR1 and CDR2 are SNHLY and FYNNEI.

The chain is built from TRBV6-1 and TRBJ1-5; tentative D call: TRBD1 (6 bases). With 6 bases removed from V and 6 bases from J, the gap between germline ends came to 18 bases. The CDR3 totals 15 residues. Germline loops: CDR1 MNHNS, CDR2 SASEGT. The DNA for the CDR3 is TGTGCCAGCAGCGCGCAAACAGGGACCGGTCAGCCCCAGCATTTT. Its protein product is CASSAQTGTGQPQHF.

The chain carries TRBV18 and TRBJ2-7; perhaps D is TRBD1 or TRBD2 (5 bases each). V was shortened by 3 bases and J by 6 bases, with 12 bases between the two germline ends. Germline values: CDR1 KGHSH, CDR2 LQKENI. The CDR3 covers 13 residues. The CDR3 spells CASSPRGDGEQYF. Here the CDR3 DNA reads TGTGCCAGCTCACCCCGAGGGGATGGCGAGCAGTACTTC.

This sequence joins TRBV4-1 and TRBJ2-3; D is perhaps TRBD2 (6 bases). The germline V gene encodes CDR1 MGHRA and CDR2 YSYEKL. The CDR3 covers 21 residues. Trimming took off 1 base at V and 0 bases at J, with 26 bases between the two ends. The CDR3 DNA sequence: TGCGCCAGCAGCCAAGGAGTGACGGCTAGCGATTTCTTACTTAGCACAGATACGCAGTATTTT. As protein: CASSQGVTASDFLLSTDTQYF.